What follows are 32 T cell receptor beta chains derived from one specimen sequenced in a study of T-cell memory formation after mild COVID-19. In TCRdb, the 5' RACE reads were re-called with MiXCR into one record per CDR3 protein. Of about 430,000 distinct CDR3 sequences listed, about 24% are singletons. The sequencing sample was made of PBMCs or a T cell subset sorted from them (not recorded which). The receptors originated from an adult woman who had mild COVID-19 (a few samples of this study predate the infection). Cell type and time point are not known.

The gene calls are TRBV5-6 and TRBJ2-3; TRBD2 is a possible D gene (7 bases). V shed 0 bases and J shed 6 bases, with 14 bases lying between them. Germline V gene lookup returns CDR1 SGHDT and CDR2 YYEEEE. The CDR3 is 15 residues long. The CDR3 DNA reads as TGTGCCAGCAGCTTGGGGGGGGGCCCGGTGGATACGCAGTATTTT. Protein sequence: CASSLGGGPVDTQYF.

The CDR3 DNA follows: TGCAGTGCTAGGTCCGGGACTACGAGACGGGCCCAGTACTTC. The encoded protein is CSARSGTTRRAQYF. The V call is TRBV20-1, the J call TRBJ2-5; 7 nucleotides line up with TRBD2. Germline assignment: CDR1 DFQATT and CDR2 SNEGSKA (reference sequence). Germline trimming cut 3 bases from V and 9 bases from J; bases unmatched to any gene: 13. This CDR3 is 14 amino acids long.

In its sample, this clonotype was seen a few times. This chain joins TRBV7-6 and TRBJ1-6, with 10 bases lining up with TRBD1. V lost 6 bases to trimming and J lost 7 bases; unmatched junction nucleotides: 6. From germline, CDR1 is SGHVS and CDR2 FNYEAQ. This CDR3 region has 15 residues. The CDR3 here is CASSRSGQGNSPLHF. The DNA for the CDR3 is TGTGCCAGCAGTAGGTCGGGACAGGGGAATTCACCCCTCCACTTT.

This clonotype was found a few times. The chain combines TRBV20-1 with TRBJ1-6, with TRBD1 matching over 10 bases. This CDR3 contains 13 residues. Germline CDR1 reads DFQATT; CDR2 reads SNEGSKA (reference sequence). V gave up 7 bases and J gave up 8 bases; unmatched junction bases: 5. DNA for the CDR3: TGCAGTGGGGGACAGGGGAGGGATTCACCCCTCCACTTT. This encodes CSGGQGRDSPLHF.

V is TRBV7-9 and J is TRBJ2-5, with unresolved D. Germline-derived CDR1 and CDR2 are SEHNR and FQNEAQ (reference sequence). The CDR3 consists of 13 residues. V was clipped by 1 base and J by 5 bases, with 8 bases between them. The CDR3 spells CASSLGSSETQYF. In DNA, the CDR3 is TGTGCCAGCAGCTTAGGCAGTTCGGAGACCCAGTACTTC.

The chain employs TRBV4-2 and TRBJ2-2; 10 nucleotides line up with TRBD2. V was pared by 6 bases and J by 6 bases, with 10 bases of the junction left unmatched. The CDR3 spans 16 residues. CDR1 and CDR2 (germline): LGHNA, YNFKEQ. CDR3 region: CASSHASGSFPGELFF. The DNA of the CDR3 is TGTGCCAGCAGTCACGCTAGCGGGAGTTTTCCCGGGGAGCTGTTTTTT.

The chain uses TRBV12-3 or TRBV12-4 and TRBJ2-7; D not resolved. Deletions cut 5 bases from V and 0 bases from J, with 8 bases between. This CDR3 spans 13 amino acids. CDR3 protein: CASSMRPSYEQYF. The CDR3 region has the DNA TGTGCCAGCAGTATGCGGCCCTCCTACGAGCAGTACTTC.

This chain joins TRBV20-1 and TRBJ2-5; 8 nucleotides agree with TRBD2. V was pared by 3 bases and J by 2 bases, with 5 bases of the junction left unmatched. From germline, CDR1 is DFQATT and CDR2 SNEGSKA (reference sequence). There are 14 residues in the CDR3. Here the CDR3 reads CSASHGTRQETQYF. The DNA of the CDR3 is TGCAGTGCTAGTCACGGGACTAGGCAAGAGACCCAGTACTTC.

The rearrangement joins TRBV27 to TRBJ1-1, with D hard to call. V lost 5 bases and J 6 bases, leaving 7 bases between the germline ends. Germline V CDR1 and CDR2: MNHEY, SMNVEV (reference sequence). CDR3 length: 11 amino acids. CDR3: CASSNRAEAFF. The CDR3 bases are TGTGCCAGCAGTAACCGAGCTGAAGCTTTCTTT.

V gene TRBV24-1 combines with J gene TRBJ1-1; perhaps TRBD1 as D (5 bases). Germline loops: CDR1 KGHDR, CDR2 SFDVKD. CDR3 length equals 15 residues. V was clipped by 1 base and J by 5 bases, with 13 bases between them. The CDR3 here is CATSDLGSGGTEAFF. DNA of the CDR3: TGTGCCACCAGTGATTTAGGCTCGGGGGGGACTGAAGCTTTCTTT.

The chain has TRBV5-4 and TRBJ1-1; D ambiguous. This CDR3 contains 15 residues. From germline, CDR1 is SGHNT and CDR2 YYREEE (reference sequence). Trimming took 2 bases from V and 1 from J, leaving 12 bases between them. The CDR3 reads CASSFKERTNTEAFF. CDR3 coding DNA: TGTGCCAGCAGCTTTAAGGAACGGACGAACACTGAAGCTTTCTTT.

The chain recombines TRBV12-3 or TRBV12-4 with TRBJ1-3; D possibly corresponds to TRBD1 (6 bases). This CDR3 spans 15 amino acids. V shed 5 bases and J shed 0 bases, with 11 bases lying between them. For the CDR3, the DNA is TGTGCCAGCAGTGGAGGGACAAGCTCTGGAAACACCATATATTTT. Translated, it gives CASSGGTSSGNTIYF.

This rearrangement joins TRBV11-3 to TRBJ2-4; TRBD1 aligns across 8 bases. Looked up from germline, CDR1 is SGHNT and CDR2 is YENEEA. J lost 5 bases, V lost 1 base, and 10 bases had no gene match. This CDR3 contains 17 residues. This CDR3 reads CASSLGRGQEQENIQYF. The DNA for the CDR3 is TGTGCCAGCAGCTTAGGCAGGGGACAGGAGCAGGAAAACATTCAGTACTTC.

This clonotype came up a few times. The V and J genes are TRBV7-2 and TRBJ2-7; D is ambiguous. The germline V gene has CDR1 SGHTA and CDR2 FQGNSA. The ends were cut back, 5 bases at V and 2 bases at J, with 16 bases in the middle. The CDR3 has 15 amino acids. As DNA, the CDR3 is TGTGCCAGCAGCCACGATTCCGGGCAAACCTACGAGCAGTACTTC. Encoded protein: CASSHDSGQTYEQYF.

The rearrangement uses TRBV15 and TRBJ1-6, with D tentatively TRBD1 (6 bases). Trimming shortened V by 8 bases and J by 3 bases, and 14 bases separated the two germline ends. Germline V gene lookup returns CDR1 LNHNV and CDR2 YYDKDF (reference sequence). The CDR3 covers 15 residues. As DNA, the CDR3 is TGTGCCACCCGAAGCAACAGGGACTATAATTCACCCCTCCACTTT. Translation: CATRSNRDYNSPLHF.

The chain is built from TRBV9 and TRBJ1-2; D not certain. Germline CDR1 SGDLS, CDR2 YYNGEE. Trimming left V 0 bases short and J 9 bases short, with 9 bases between. The CDR3 is 12 residues long. This CDR3 is CASSVGGGSYTF. The DNA for the CDR3 is TGTGCCAGCAGCGTAGGCGGTGGCAGCTACACCTTC.

This clonotype was detected a few times. The V and J genes are TRBV4-3 and TRBJ2-7; the D gene is possibly TRBD2 (6 bases). The V end was cut by 0 bases, the J end by 6 bases, with 15 bases between. This CDR3 has 15 residues. Germline V gene data show CDR1 as LGHNA and CDR2 as YSLEER. Written as DNA, the CDR3 is TGCGCCAGCAGCCAAGATCGGGGGATGGGGTCCGAGCAGTACTTC. It is translated as CASSQDRGMGSEQYF.

The sample holds a few counts of this clonotype. This chain joins TRBV4-3 and TRBJ2-2, with 7 positions matching TRBD2. Losses at the gene ends were 3 bases for V and 7 bases for J; bases not matched to a gene: 5. CDR3 length equals 14 residues. Germline lookup yields CDR1 LGHNA and CDR2 YSLEER. Written as DNA, the CDR3 is TGCGCCAGCAGCCAGGGGGGGTTCGTCGGGGAGCTGTTTTTT. It is translated as CASSQGGFVGELFF.

V is TRBV7-9 and J is TRBJ1-1; 9 bases are shared with TRBD1. The CDR3 is 16 residues long. Per germline, CDR1 SEHNR and CDR2 FQNEAQ (reference sequence). The trim removed 5 bases at V and 6 bases at J, leaving 13 bases unmatched. This CDR3 reads CASSPDTGGSSPEAFF. The DNA for the CDR3 is TGTGCCAGCAGCCCAGACACAGGGGGCAGTAGTCCTGAAGCTTTCTTT.

The V and J genes are TRBV6-2 or TRBV6-3 and TRBJ1-4; D ambiguous. Germline assignment: CDR1 MNHEY and CDR2 SVGEGT. V shed 2 bases and J shed 6 bases, with 19 bases lying between them. The CDR3 sequence is 17 residues long. The chain's CDR3 is CASSYEVGGRPDEKLFF. The CDR3 nucleotides are TGTGCCAGCAGTTACGAAGTGGGAGGTCGGCCCGATGAAAAACTGTTTTTT.

The CDR3 sequence is CASSFSGQGAGYGYTF. Written as DNA, the CDR3 is TGTGCCAGCAGTTTCTCGGGACAGGGGGCCGGTTATGGCTACACCTTC. V is TRBV27 and J is TRBJ1-2, with TRBD1 identical over 12 bases. Germline lookup yields CDR1 MNHEY and CDR2 SMNVEV (reference sequence). Trimming cost V 3 bases and J 5 bases; bases outside gene matches: 7. The CDR3 has 16 residues.

This sequence joins TRBV29-1 and TRBJ2-1; TRBD2 agrees at 13 bases. CDR1 and CDR2 (germline): SQVTM, ANQGSEA. The CDR3 extends over 14 amino acids. The V gene end was trimmed by 3 bases and the J gene end by 6 bases; junction bases not matched to a gene: 2. The CDR3 DNA follows: TGCAGCGTTGATCGGACTAGCGGGGGCAATGAGCAGTTCTTC. Encoded protein: CSVDRTSGGNEQFF.

The chain uses TRBV6-2 or TRBV6-3 and TRBJ2-3, with TRBD2 as a possible D gene (5 bases). Germline values: CDR1 MNHEY, CDR2 SVGEGT. V was clipped by 5 bases and J by 5 bases, with 14 bases between them. The CDR3 is 14 amino acids. The CDR3 loop reads CASSLDYIRDTQYF. CDR3 DNA sequence: TGTGCCAGCAGTCTCGACTATATAAGAGATACGCAGTATTTT.

The V and J genes are TRBV6-1 and TRBJ2-3, with 9 bases aligning to TRBD1. Germline V CDR1 and CDR2: MNHNS, SASEGT. Losses at the gene ends were 4 bases for V and 6 bases for J; bases not matched to a gene: 11. The CDR3 is 16 amino acids. The CDR3 sequence is CASSVPTGGFGDTQYF. The CDR3 nucleotides are TGTGCCAGCAGTGTCCCGACAGGGGGGTTCGGGGATACGCAGTATTTT.

This clonotype was counted only a few times. CDR3 DNA sequence: TGTGCCAGCAGCCCTCGGGGGGAGGTCGACGGGGAGCTGTTTTTT. Its translation is CASSPRGEVDGELFF. The chain recombines TRBV7-3 with TRBJ2-2, with 7 bases that match TRBD2. This CDR3 comprises 15 residues. With 5 bases clipped from V and 7 bases from J, the junction kept 10 bases outside the gene matches. Germline CDR1 is SGHTA and CDR2 is FQGTGA.

The chain joins TRBV18 to TRBJ2-1; maybe TRBD1 (5 bases). This CDR3 is 17 amino acids long. CDR1 and CDR2 from the germline V gene are KGHSH and LQKENI. V shed 3 bases and J shed 4 bases, with 19 bases lying between them. CDR3 bases: TGTGCCAGCTCACCTACCGGCTCAGGGTTTTTGTACAATGAGCAGTTCTTC. Translating gives CASSPTGSGFLYNEQFF.

This clonotype was seen once. The CDR3 is CASRQSGRVSEQFF. The CDR3 DNA reads TGTGCCAGCAGACAAAGCGGGAGGGTTAGTGAGCAGTTCTTC. The chain employs TRBV6-2 or TRBV6-3 and TRBJ2-1; TRBD2 matches 10 bases. CDR1 MNHEY and CDR2 SVGEGT come from the germline V gene. The CDR3 length is 14 residues. J lost 9 bases, V lost 6 bases, and 8 bases had no gene match.

This clonotype was detected ten times or more. CDR3 protein: CASTLASGKETQYF. The CDR3 DNA reads TGTGCCAGCACCCTAGCTAGCGGGAAGGAGACCCAGTACTTC. The chain carries TRBV6-6 and TRBJ2-5, with 9 bases aligning to TRBD2. Germline lookup yields CDR1 MNHNY and CDR2 SVGAGI (reference sequence). The CDR3 sequence is 14 residues long. J was trimmed by 5 bases and V by 7 bases; bases with no gene match: 8.

The chain recombines TRBV5-1 with TRBJ2-7; 10 bases map to TRBD1. CDR1 and CDR2 from the germline V gene are SGHRS and YFSETQ. V gave up 3 bases and J gave up 5 bases; unmatched junction bases: 8. This CDR3 region has 15 residues. CDR3: CASSSRQGAPDEQYF. The DNA of the CDR3 is TGCGCCAGCAGCTCAAGACAGGGGGCTCCAGACGAGCAGTACTTC.

The table lists this clonotype with a few counts. The CDR3 DNA follows: TGTGCCAGCAGTGAAGACCGACTGGCCCGGGGTACGCAGTATTTT. Protein product: CASSEDRLARGTQYF. The chain carries TRBV6-1 and TRBJ2-3; perhaps TRBD2 as D (5 bases). Trimming removed 1 base from V and 8 bases from J, with 16 bases in between. The CDR3 runs 15 residues. Germline V CDR1 and CDR2: MNHNS, SASEGT.

The chain joins TRBV29-1 to TRBJ2-7; D unclear. The V end lost 5 bases, the J end lost 7 bases, and 18 bases lay between the germline ends. The V gene's germline CDR1 is SQVTM and CDR2 ANQGSEA. The CDR3 contains 13 residues. The CDR3 protein is CSVSKAEPREQYF. CDR3 nucleotides: TGCAGCGTTAGCAAGGCAGAACCTCGTGAGCAGTACTTC.

This clonotype was counted between two and nine times. The chain has TRBV27 and TRBJ2-3; D is uncertain. The V end lost 1 base, the J end lost 2 bases, and 10 bases lay between the germline ends. Germline V gene sequence: CDR1 MNHEY, CDR2 SMNVEV (reference sequence). The CDR3 runs to 15 residues. CDR3 bases: TGTGCCAGCAGTTTATATCGCGGAGTCACAGATACGCAGTATTTT. Its translation is CASSLYRGVTDTQYF.